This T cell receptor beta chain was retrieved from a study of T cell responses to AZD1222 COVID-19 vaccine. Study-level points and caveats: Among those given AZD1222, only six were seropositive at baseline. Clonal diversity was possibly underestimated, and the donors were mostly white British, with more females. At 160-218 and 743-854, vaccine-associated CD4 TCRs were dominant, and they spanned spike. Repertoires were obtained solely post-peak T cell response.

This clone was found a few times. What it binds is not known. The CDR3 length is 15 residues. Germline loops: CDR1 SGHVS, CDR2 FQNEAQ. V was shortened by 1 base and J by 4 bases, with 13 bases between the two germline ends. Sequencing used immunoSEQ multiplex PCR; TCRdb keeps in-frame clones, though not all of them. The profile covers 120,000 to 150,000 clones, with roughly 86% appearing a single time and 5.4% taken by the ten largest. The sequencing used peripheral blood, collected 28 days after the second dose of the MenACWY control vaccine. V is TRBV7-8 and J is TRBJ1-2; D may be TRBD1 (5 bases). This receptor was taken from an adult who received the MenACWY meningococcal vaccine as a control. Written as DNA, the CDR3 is TGTGCCAGCAGCTTAGTGGAAGGGGTGGGCTATGGCTACACCTTC. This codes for CASSLVEGVGYGYTF.